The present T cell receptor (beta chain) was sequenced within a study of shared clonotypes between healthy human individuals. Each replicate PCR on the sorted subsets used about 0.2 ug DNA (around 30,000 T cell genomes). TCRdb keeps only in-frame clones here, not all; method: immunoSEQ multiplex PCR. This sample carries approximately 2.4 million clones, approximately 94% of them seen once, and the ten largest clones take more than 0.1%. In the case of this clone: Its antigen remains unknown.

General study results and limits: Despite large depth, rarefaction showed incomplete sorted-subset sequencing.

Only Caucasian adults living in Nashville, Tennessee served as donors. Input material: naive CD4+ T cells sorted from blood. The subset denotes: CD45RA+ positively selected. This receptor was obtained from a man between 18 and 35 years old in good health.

CDR3 sequence (DNA): TGTGCCAGCAGCTTGGACGGGTGGGATCAGCCCCAGCATTTT. It yields the protein CASSLDGWDQPQHF. V gene TRBV5-6 combines with J gene TRBJ1-5, with D unclear. Germline values: CDR1 SGHDT, CDR2 YYEEEE. The CDR3 totals 14 residues. V gave up 0 bases and J gave up 5 bases, with 9 bases separating them.